This T cell receptor beta chain was documented in a study of blood T cell repertoires in COVID-19. This clone was observed once. The assay was immunoSEQ multiplex PCR, and TCRdb's table has in-frame clones only and misses some. The sample gives about 200,000 clones, about 80% of which show up once; around 7.5% is in the top ten. Germline CDR1 is SGHNT and CDR2 is YYREEE (reference sequence). The CDR3 is made up of 14 amino acids. V gave up 3 bases and J gave up 1 base, with 10 bases separating them. This clonotype was sampled from a man aged 35-49 years who had recovered from COVID-19. Sequenced material: PBMCs or T cells enriched from blood (not recorded which). This sequence joins TRBV5-4 and TRBJ1-1; D remains ambiguous. The CDR3 DNA sequence: TGTGCCAGCAGCTGGTCCGGCGGGAACACTGAAGCTTTCTTT. Its protein is CASSWSGGNTEAFF.